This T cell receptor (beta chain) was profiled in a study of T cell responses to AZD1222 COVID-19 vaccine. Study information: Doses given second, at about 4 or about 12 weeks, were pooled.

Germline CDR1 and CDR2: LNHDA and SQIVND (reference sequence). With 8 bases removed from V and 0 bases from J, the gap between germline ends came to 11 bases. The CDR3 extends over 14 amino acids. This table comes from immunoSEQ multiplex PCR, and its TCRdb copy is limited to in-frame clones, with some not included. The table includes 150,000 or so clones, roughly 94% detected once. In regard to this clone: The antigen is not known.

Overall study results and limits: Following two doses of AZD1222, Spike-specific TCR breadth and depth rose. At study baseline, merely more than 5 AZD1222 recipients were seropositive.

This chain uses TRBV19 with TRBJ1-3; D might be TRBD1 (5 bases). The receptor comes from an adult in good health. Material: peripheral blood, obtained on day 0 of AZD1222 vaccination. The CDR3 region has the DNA TGTGCCAGTTACGGACACCGCTCTGGAAACACCATATATTTT. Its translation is CASYGHRSGNTIYF.